This entry is about one T cell receptor (beta chain). This entry belongs to a study of blood T cell repertoires in COVID-19. Study-wide background: Researchers got acute and convalescent COVID-19 samples from the United States, Italy and Spain. PBMCs, B-cell-depleted T cells, or T cells provided the cDNA or gDNA that made up the material.

As processed by the authors: Estimation of nucleated cell counts was performed using reference gene primer amplification. TCRdb keeps only in-frame clones here, not all; method: immunoSEQ multiplex PCR. V and J calls and clone size are as listed in that table; D and trimming were resolved from the DNA. The table lists around 90,000 clones, over 80% of them singletons. The clonotype originates from a woman between 70 and 85 years old with active or convalescent COVID-19. The sample comprised peripheral blood.

CDR3 region: CASSYFGVNQPQHF. CDR3 DNA sequence: TGTGCCAGCAGTTACTTCGGAGTAAATCAGCCCCAGCATTTT. V is TRBV6-2 or TRBV6-3 and J is TRBJ1-5, with D hard to call. Germline V gene lookup returns CDR1 MNHEY and CDR2 SVGEGT. The CDR3 is made up of 14 amino acids. V lost 1 base to trimming and J lost 4 bases, with 8 bases between them.